This TCR beta chain derives from a study of blood T cell repertoires in COVID-19. Grouping used clinical history reported by participants in a survey and questionnaire. The CDR3 spans 17 residues. The ends were cut back, 3 bases at V and 2 bases at J, with 20 bases in the middle. Per germline, CDR1 WSHSY and CDR2 SAAADI. The assay was immunoSEQ multiplex PCR, and TCRdb's table has in-frame clones only and misses some. The table has 300,000 to 400,000 clones, around nine tenths seen once; the top ten hold around 0.97%. This sequence originates from a woman aged 25 to 39 with acute COVID-19. The V gene is TRBV10-2, the J gene TRBJ2-7; TRBD1 might be the D (6 bases). Specimen: PBMCs or T cells enriched from blood (not recorded which). The CDR3 DNA follows: TGCGCCAGCAGTGATGAGATAACGGGACATTCCCCCTACGAGCAGTACTTC. It yields the protein CASSDEITGHSPYEQYF.